This entry lists 20 T cell receptor beta chains sequenced from one sample in a study of naive and memory T cell subsets (dated 2017 in TCRdb). The library came from UMI-ligation and nested PCR. The sequencer was an Illumina MiSeq. An equimolar mix of two oligonucleotides covering both TRBC1 and TRBC2 was used as the beta constant-region primer. Starting from the raw public reads, TCRdb applied fastp trimming at Q25, assembled clones with MiXCR and retained in-frame beta chains. All rows with the same CDR3 protein become a single entry with the most common DNA and genes. The sample table contains some 150,000 distinct CDR3 sequences; only one count was recorded for 17% of them. Around 0.14% of the sample is held by the ten biggest clonotypes. Sample: naive CD4+ T cells from blood. According to the study, the label for this sample's cell subset or site signals: naive T cells, CD45RA high CD27+. The receptors stem from a human donor in good health.

This clonotype has more than one count but fewer than ten. The chain joins TRBV6-6 to TRBJ2-1; D remains ambiguous. Germline V gene lookup returns CDR1 MNHNY and CDR2 SVGAGI (reference sequence). The CDR3 extends over 13 amino acids. Trimming removed 3 bases from V and 8 bases from J, with 11 bases in between. The CDR3 sequence: CASSYSSLDEQFF. The CDR3 nucleotides read TGTGCCAGCAGTTATTCAAGTCTTGATGAGCAGTTCTTC.

This clonotype was counted a few times. The chain links TRBV11-2 to TRBJ2-1, with D perhaps matching TRBD2 (5 bases). Germline V gene lookup returns CDR1 SGHAT and CDR2 FQNNGV. The V end was cut by 8 bases, the J end by 0 bases, with 14 bases between. This CDR3 has 15 residues. The CDR3 region has the DNA TGTGCCAGCGTCAGAGGGAGCGTCTCCTACAATGAGCAGTTCTTC. Encoded protein: CASVRGSVSYNEQFF.

This chain joins TRBV6-5 and TRBJ2-7; D might be TRBD1 or TRBD2, each matching 5 bases. CDR3 size: 16 residues. V lost 6 bases and J lost 4, with 22 bases in between. The germline CDR1 and CDR2 sequences are MNHEY and SVGAGI. In DNA form, the CDR3 reads TGTGCCAGCAGCCTCGACGGCATATCCGGGACGTACGAGCAGTACTTC. Amino acid sequence: CASSLDGISGTYEQYF.

This clonotype was counted a few times. The chain employs TRBV7-2 and TRBJ2-3; TRBD1 matches 12 bases. This CDR3 region has 16 residues. Germline-derived CDR1 and CDR2 are SGHTA and FQGNSA. The junction had 4 bases not matched to a gene; V was cut back by 1 base and J by 5 bases. The CDR3 region is CASSLGDRGQLDTQYF. CDR3 nucleotide sequence: TGTGCCAGCAGCTTAGGGGACAGGGGGCAGTTAGATACGCAGTATTTT. Full variable domain (rest looked up from reference TRBV7-2 and TRBJ2-3): GAGVSQSPSNKVTEKGKDVELRCDPISGHTALYWYRQSLGQGLEFLIYFQGNSAPDKSGLPSDRFSAERTGGSVSTLTIQRTQQEDSAVYLCASSLGDRGQLDTQYFGPGTRLTVL.

This clonotype was counted only a few times. The chain recombines TRBV20-1 with TRBJ2-7; D is perhaps TRBD1 (6 bases). V lost 8 bases to trimming and J lost 6 bases, with 14 bases between them. CDR1 is DFQATT and CDR2 is SNEGSKA in the germline V gene (reference sequence). The CDR3 covers 11 residues. The CDR3 sequence: CSSRGGSEQYF. The CDR3 nucleotides read TGCAGTTCCCGAGGGGGAAGCGAGCAGTACTTC.

The chain carries TRBV21-1 and TRBJ2-2; the DNA was not used to check the table's D call, TRBD2. TRBV21-1 is given as a pseudogene. This CDR3 is built from 19 residues. The CDR3 coding sequence is TGTGCCAGCAGCAAATGGAGGACTAGCGGGAGGGGCGACACCGGGGAGCTGTTTTTT. It yields the protein CASSKWRTSGRGDTGELFF.

This clonotype was seen only a few times. This rearrangement joins TRBV6-5 to TRBJ2-3, with no clear D. Trimming cost V 8 bases and J 4 bases, with 7 bases left between them. CDR3 length equals 11 residues. Germline V gene sequence: CDR1 MNHEY, CDR2 SVGAGI. DNA for the CDR3: TGTGCCAGCGGATGGCCAGATACGCAGTATTTT. The encoded protein is CASGWPDTQYF.

Only a few counts were recorded for this clonotype. The V and J genes are TRBV6-2 or TRBV6-3 and TRBJ2-1; 14 nucleotides agree with TRBD2. With 8 bases clipped from V and 9 bases from J, the junction kept 18 bases outside the gene matches. Germline values: CDR1 MNHEY, CDR2 SVGEGT. The CDR3 is 18 residues long. The CDR3 DNA sequence: TGTGCCAGCCCCCCTACGCCGGGACTAGCGGGAGAAGGGACTGAGCAGTTCTTC. Residues: CASPPTPGLAGEGTEQFF.

This chain joins TRBV6-6 and TRBJ2-1, with unresolved D. Germline V lookup: CDR1 MNHNY, CDR2 SVGAGI (reference sequence). The CDR3 sequence is 16 residues long. Deletions cut 2 bases from V and 2 bases from J, with 13 bases between. The CDR3 DNA reads as TGTGCCAGCAGTTACCAAACTACTTGGACCTACAATGAGCAGTTCTTC. Translation: CASSYQTTWTYNEQFF.

Many counts were recorded for this clonotype. The chain links TRBV20-1 to TRBJ2-1; possible D gene TRBD2, 5 bases. This CDR3 is 12 amino acids long. Looked up from germline, CDR1 is DFQATT and CDR2 is SNEGSKA (reference sequence). Between the trimmed V and J ends, which lost 7 bases and 4 bases, there was a span of 11 bases. In nucleotides, the CDR3 is TGCAGTGTCGAGACTAAATACAATGAGCAGTTCTTC. It encodes CSVETKYNEQFF.

This clonotype was observed a few times. V and J are TRBV7-9 and TRBJ2-2; possibly TRBD1 for D (6 bases). The CDR3 totals 16 residues. V was cut by 2 bases and J by 0 bases, with 10 bases left in between. CDR1 is SEHNR, CDR2 FQNEAQ, per germline (reference sequence). CDR3 coding DNA: TGTGCCAGCAGCTTACGGCAGGGGACGAACACCGGGGAGCTGTTTTTT. Its protein product is CASSLRQGTNTGELFF.

This clonotype was observed a handful of times. V usage is TRBV24-1 and J usage is TRBJ2-1, with TRBD2 matching over 8 bases. The CDR3 sequence is 15 residues long. Trimming took 1 base from V and 4 from J; bases not matched to a gene: 2. Germline assignment: CDR1 KGHDR and CDR2 SFDVKD. The CDR3 DNA reads as TGTGCCACCAGTGATTTTACTAGCGGATACAATGAGCAGTTCTTC. This encodes CATSDFTSGYNEQFF.

This clonotype was recorded a few times. This sequence joins TRBV14 and TRBJ2-2, with TRBD2 matching 8 bases. The CDR3 has 15 residues. Germline lookup yields CDR1 SGHDN and CDR2 FVKESK. V shed 3 bases and J 5 bases; nucleotides not matched to a gene: 5. CDR3 in DNA: TGTGCCAGCAGCCAGATAGCGGGATCGACCGGGGAGCTGTTTTTT. Translation gives CASSQIAGSTGELFF.

The rearrangement uses TRBV6-2 or TRBV6-3 and TRBJ2-1; the match to TRBD2 covers 9 bases. The length of the CDR3 is 16 residues. Germline CDR1 and CDR2: MNHEY and SVGEGT. V shed 5 bases and J 7 bases; nucleotides not matched to a gene: 12. The CDR3 DNA follows: TGTGCCAGCAGTCCTCCCGGGCTAGCGGGGAGGAATGAGCAGTTCTTC. It yields the protein CASSPPGLAGRNEQFF.

In its sample, this clonotype was seen a few times. The chain carries TRBV18 and TRBJ2-7; 14 nucleotides line up with TRBD2. Germline lookup yields CDR1 KGHSH and CDR2 LQKENI. This CDR3 spans 18 amino acids. Trimming cost V 6 bases and J 7 bases; bases outside gene matches: 17. This CDR3 reads CASSPRPGLAGALGEQYF. The CDR3 region has the DNA TGTGCCAGCTCCCCGAGGCCGGGACTAGCGGGGGCCTTAGGAGAGCAGTACTTC.

The chain uses TRBV6-5 and TRBJ2-1; 10 bases match TRBD2. There are 15 residues in the CDR3. Trimming cost V 7 bases and J 6 bases; bases outside gene matches: 9. Germline loops: CDR1 MNHEY, CDR2 SVGAGI. The CDR3 reads CASTHLGTSANEQFF. The DNA of the CDR3 is TGTGCCAGCACTCACCTCGGGACTAGCGCCAATGAGCAGTTCTTC.

The sample holds a few counts of this clonotype. This chain joins TRBV2 and TRBJ1-1, with a tentative D call TRBD1 (5 bases). This CDR3 region has 15 residues. Trimming took off 8 bases at V and 0 bases at J, with 16 bases between the two ends. Per germline, CDR1 SNHLY and CDR2 FYNNEI. The CDR3 spells CASHGAPTMNTEAFF. The CDR3 DNA reads as TGTGCCAGCCACGGGGCTCCCACCATGAACACTGAAGCTTTCTTT.

This clonotype was seen more than once but under ten times. The J gene is TRBJ2-7, the V gene TRBV4-1, with D hard to call. This CDR3 has 15 amino acids. V was clipped by 0 bases and J by 9 bases, with 18 bases between them. The germline gives CDR1 MGHRA, CDR2 YSYEKL. For the CDR3, the DNA is TGCGCCAGCAGCCAAGATCAGGCGCTACTGGTGGGGCAGTACTTC. Translating it yields CASSQDQALLVGQYF.

This clonotype was observed a handful of times. The J gene is TRBJ1-2, the V gene TRBV12-3 or TRBV12-4; TRBD1 matches 9 bases. Trimming took 6 bases from V and 11 from J; bases not matched to a gene: 10. CDR3 size: 13 residues. The CDR3 spells CASSPTGGRIYTF. CDR3 DNA: TGTGCCAGCAGCCCCACAGGGGGCCGTATTTACACCTTC.

This clonotype was seen only a few times. This chain links TRBV20-1 with TRBJ2-1; 8 positions agree with TRBD2. The germline CDR1 and CDR2 sequences are DFQATT and SNEGSKA (reference sequence). The CDR3 covers 16 residues. The ends lost 3 bases at V and 1 base at J; junction bases unmatched: 8. CDR3 sequence reads: CSARGLVGGSYNEQFF. Written as DNA, the CDR3 is TGCAGTGCTAGGGGACTAGTGGGAGGGTCCTACAATGAGCAGTTCTTC.